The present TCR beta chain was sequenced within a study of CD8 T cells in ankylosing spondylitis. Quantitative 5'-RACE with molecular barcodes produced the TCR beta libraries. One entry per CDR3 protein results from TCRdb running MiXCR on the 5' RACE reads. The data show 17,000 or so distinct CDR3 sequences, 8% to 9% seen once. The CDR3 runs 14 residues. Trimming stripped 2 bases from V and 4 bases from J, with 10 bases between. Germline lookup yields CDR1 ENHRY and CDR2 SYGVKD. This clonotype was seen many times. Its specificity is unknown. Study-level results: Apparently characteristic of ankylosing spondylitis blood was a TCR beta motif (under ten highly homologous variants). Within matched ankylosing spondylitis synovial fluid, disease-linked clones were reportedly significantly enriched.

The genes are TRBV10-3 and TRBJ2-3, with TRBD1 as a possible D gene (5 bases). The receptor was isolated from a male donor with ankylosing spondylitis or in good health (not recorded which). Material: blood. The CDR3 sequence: CAISEIGDSDTQYF. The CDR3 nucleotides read TGTGCCATCAGTGAGATAGGGGATTCAGATACGCAGTATTTT.